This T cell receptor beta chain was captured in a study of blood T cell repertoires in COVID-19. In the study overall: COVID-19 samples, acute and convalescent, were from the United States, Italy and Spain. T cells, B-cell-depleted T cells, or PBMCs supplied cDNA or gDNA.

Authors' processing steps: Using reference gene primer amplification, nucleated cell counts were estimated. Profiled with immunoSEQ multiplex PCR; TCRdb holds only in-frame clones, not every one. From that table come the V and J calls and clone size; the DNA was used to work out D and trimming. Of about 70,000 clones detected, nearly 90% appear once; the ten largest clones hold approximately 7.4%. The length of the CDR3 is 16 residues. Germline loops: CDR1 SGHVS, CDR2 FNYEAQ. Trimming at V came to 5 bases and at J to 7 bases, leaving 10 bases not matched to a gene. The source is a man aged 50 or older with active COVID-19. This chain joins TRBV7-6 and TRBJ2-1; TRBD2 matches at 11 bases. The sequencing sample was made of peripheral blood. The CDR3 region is CASSLTGTSGVNEQFF. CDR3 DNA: TGTGCCAGCAGCCTTACCGGGACTAGCGGAGTTAATGAGCAGTTCTTC. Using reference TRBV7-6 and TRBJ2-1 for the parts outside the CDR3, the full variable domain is GAGVSQSPRYKVTKRGQDVALRCDPISGHVSLYWYRQALGQGPEFLTYFNYEAQQDKSGLPNDRFSAERPEGSISTLTIQRTEQRDSAMYRCASSLTGTSGVNEQFFGPGTRLTVL.